This T cell receptor (beta chain) was captured in a study of CD8+ T cells in alopecia areata. General study findings and limits: An increase in clonality over normal scalp was evident in lesional scalp, especially alopecia totalis/universalis.

Trimming took 4 bases from V and 2 from J; bases not matched to a gene: 5. Germline loops: CDR1 SQVTM, CDR2 ANQGSEA. This CDR3 spans 15 amino acids. This clone was detected a few times. Antigen unknown. Extracted from the samples, RNA was reverse transcribed into cDNA to serve as the sequencing template. Assay used: immunoSEQ multiplex PCR; TCRdb lists only in-frame clones, some missing. The sample lists about 150,000 clones, around 47% occurring once. The sequence was obtained from a human donor with alopecia areata. This chain links TRBV29-1 with TRBJ2-6; 7 positions match TRBD2. The sequencing input was CD4+ T cells sorted from blood. The DNA of the CDR3 is TGCAGCGTTGTCGAGGGAGGGACTGGGGCCAACGTCCTGACTTTC. Amino acids: CSVVEGGTGANVLTF.